This record covers a single T cell receptor beta chain. This table comes from immunoSEQ multiplex PCR, and its TCRdb copy is limited to in-frame clones, with some not included. The sample includes about 26,000 clones, over 60% seen only once; the top ten take around 15%. These data come from a study of OX40 agonist ivuxolimab in advanced cancers. The clonotype originates from an adult with an advanced solid tumor such as melanoma, head and neck, liver or kidney cancer. The sequencing here drew on CD4+ or CD8+ T cells sorted from blood, taken in a trial of the OX40 agonist ivuxolimab.

In DNA form, the CDR3 reads TGTGCCAGCAGCCCCCCCTTGGGGGACCAAGAGACCCAGTACTTC. It yields the protein CASSPPLGDQETQYF. V and J are TRBV5-5 and TRBJ2-5; D may correspond to TRBD1 or TRBD2 (5 bases each). V was shortened by 4 bases and J by 0 bases, with 13 bases between the two germline ends. This CDR3 has 15 residues. Per the germline V gene, CDR1 is SGHKS and CDR2 is YYEKEE (reference sequence).